These 28 T cell receptor beta chains originate from one sample sequenced in a study of CD8 T cells in Susac syndrome. Random hexamers were used to reverse transcribe the RNA input (about 0.5 to 1 ug). TCRdb re-analysed the immunoSEQ multiplex PCR reads in MiXCR, keeping a single row per CDR3 protein. The data contain about 150,000 distinct CDR3 sequences, roughly 95% of them singletons. Sequencing input: CD8+ T cells from PBMCs. The source is a human donor with multiple sclerosis.

The J gene is TRBJ1-2, the V gene TRBV15; 7 bases match TRBD1. This CDR3 is built from 15 residues. Germline V lookup: CDR1 LNHNV, CDR2 YYDKDF (reference sequence). The junction had 7 bases not matched to a gene; V was cut back by 5 bases and J by 1 base. The CDR3 DNA reads TGTGCCACCAGCCCAACAGGGGCCCATAACTATGGCTACACCTTC. Protein product: CATSPTGAHNYGYTF.

V gene TRBV7-9 combines with J gene TRBJ2-3; weak D call: TRBD2 (6 bases). Germline CDR1 reads SEHNR; CDR2 reads FQNEAQ (reference sequence). V was shortened by 5 bases and J by 5 bases, with 17 bases between the two germline ends. The CDR3 runs to 15 residues. As DNA, the CDR3 is TGTGCCAGCAGCCATAGGGACTCCGGCGGAGATACGCAGTATTTT. It yields the protein CASSHRDSGGDTQYF.

This sequence joins TRBV27 and TRBJ2-7; no definite D call. Germline V lookup: CDR1 MNHEY, CDR2 SMNVEV (reference sequence). The CDR3 covers 13 residues. Trimming stripped 5 bases from V and 4 bases from J, with 12 bases between. CDR3 sequence (DNA): TGTGCCAGCAGTCTACTAAAAGGGTACGAGCAGTACGTC. Translated, it gives CASSLLKGYEQYV.

The chain has TRBV23-1 and TRBJ2-3; tentatively, D is TRBD1 (7 bases). TRBV23-1 is given ORF status, its function remaining uncertain. This CDR3 spans 17 amino acids. Trimming took off 4 bases at V and 4 bases at J, with 21 bases between the two ends. CDR3 coding DNA: TGCGCCAGCAGTCTTTCCCAGGGGGGAAGGAGGCCAGATACGCAGTATTTT. Translation gives CASSLSQGGRRPDTQYF.

The chain links TRBV30 to TRBJ1-3; a possible D gene is TRBD1 (5 bases). The V gene's germline CDR1 is GTSNPN and CDR2 SVGIG (reference sequence). V gave up 1 base and J gave up 0 bases, with 13 bases separating them. The CDR3 has 16 amino acids. CDR3 loop: CAWSDGDADSGNTIYF. The CDR3 coding sequence is TGTGCCTGGAGTGATGGGGACGCAGACTCTGGAAACACCATATATTTT.

This clonotype was observed once. J is TRBJ1-2 and V is TRBV29-1, with 8 bases lining up with TRBD1. From germline, CDR1 is SQVTM and CDR2 ANQGSEA. There are 13 residues in the CDR3. The V segment lost 6 bases and the J segment 3 bases; nucleotides outside the gene matches: 6. The CDR3 loop reads CSVDRGNYYGYTF. CDR3 in DNA: TGCAGCGTAGACAGGGGAAATTACTATGGCTACACCTTC.

This clonotype was recorded once. The V gene is TRBV19, the J gene TRBJ2-5; no clear D. This CDR3 comprises 12 residues. From germline, CDR1 is LNHDA and CDR2 SQIVND (reference sequence). In DNA, the CDR3 is TGTGCGACAAGGGTCAACCAAGAGACCCAGTACTTC. This gives the protein CATRVNQETQYF.

The genes are TRBV6-1 and TRBJ2-7; no clear D. V was trimmed by 4 bases and J by 0 bases, leaving 13 bases between them. The CDR3 is 15 residues long. The germline V gene encodes CDR1 MNHNS and CDR2 SASEGT. In nucleotides, the CDR3 is TGTGCCAGCAGTGCGCTATTTCGGAGCTCCTACGAGCAGTACGTC. Its translation: CASSALFRSSYEQYV.

The J gene is TRBJ2-7, the V gene TRBV25-1; D not resolved. Trimming left V 10 bases short and J 3 bases short, with 10 bases between. Per the germline V gene, CDR1 is MGHDK and CDR2 is SYGVNS. The CDR3 contains 11 residues. CDR3 region: CATWVGYEQYF. CDR3 DNA: TGTGCCACTTGGGTGGGCTACGAGCAGTACTTC.

This chain links TRBV12-3 or TRBV12-4 with TRBJ2-1; either TRBD1 or TRBD2 may fit D (5 bases each). CDR3 length: 15 amino acids. V lost 1 base to trimming and J lost 6 bases, with 13 bases between them. The CDR3 bases are TGTGCCAGCAGTTTAGGGACGGGGCAGATCAATGAGCAGTTCTTC. Translating it yields CASSLGTGQINEQFF.

This chain uses TRBV7-8 with TRBJ2-5; perhaps D is TRBD1 or TRBD2 (6 bases each). This CDR3 contains 17 residues. Germline-derived CDR1 and CDR2 are SGHVS and FQNEAQ. The ends were cut back, 1 base at V and 5 bases at J, with 20 bases in the middle. For the CDR3, the DNA is TGTGCCAGCAGCTTAGTACAGGGAGGTTCTAGGCGGGAGACCCAGTACTTC. Encoded protein: CASSLVQGGSRRETQYF.

The chain combines TRBV6-4 with TRBJ2-3, with 7 bases identical to TRBD1. J was trimmed by 0 bases and V by 6 bases; bases with no gene match: 3. Germline assignment: CDR1 MRHNA and CDR2 SNTAGT. The CDR3 length is 14 residues. CDR3 DNA sequence: TGTGCCAGCAGACTACAGGGGAGCACAGATACGCAGTATTTT. This translates into CASRLQGSTDTQYF.

The rearrangement uses TRBV13 and TRBJ2-1; D call uncertain. The V end lost 8 bases, the J end lost 0 bases, and 14 bases lay between the germline ends. Germline loops: CDR1 PRHDT, CDR2 FYEKMQ (reference sequence). The CDR3 length is 15 residues. The CDR3 bases are TGTGCCAGCTCCCCGACGGGTAGCTCCTACAATGAGCAGTTCTTC. This sequence encodes CASSPTGSSYNEQFF.

The J gene is TRBJ2-1, the V gene TRBV11-3; D is ambiguous. This CDR3 has 15 amino acids. CDR1 is SGHNT, CDR2 YENEEA, per germline. Trimming cost V 6 bases and J 5 bases, with 17 bases left between them. CDR3 in DNA: TGTGCCAGCAGTCTGGGCACAGTAAGAAACAATGAGCAGTTCTTC. Its translation is CASSLGTVRNNEQFF.

This rearrangement joins TRBV29-1 to TRBJ2-3; perhaps TRBD2 as D (5 bases). Trimming left V 7 bases short and J 3 bases short, with 20 bases between. Germline CDR1 reads SQVTM; CDR2 reads ANQGSEA. CDR3 length equals 15 residues. CDR3 nucleotide sequence: TGCAGCGCCTATACAGCGATGGGAGAGACAGATACGCAGTATTTT. Protein: CSAYTAMGETDTQYF.

The genes are TRBV20-1 and TRBJ2-1, with D possibly being TRBD1 or TRBD2 (5 bases each). The ends were cut back, 2 bases at V and 2 bases at J, with 13 bases in the middle. The CDR3 has 15 residues. CDR1 and CDR2 (germline): DFQATT, SNEGSKA (reference sequence). CDR3 bases: TGCAGTGCTAGACCGGGACCAGCTACCTACAATGAGCAGTTCTTC. Translated, it gives CSARPGPATYNEQFF.

This clonotype has just one count. The rearrangement joins TRBV19 to TRBJ2-1; D gene unclear. The germline V gene has CDR1 LNHDA and CDR2 SQIVND (reference sequence). The germline V and J ends were trimmed by 5 bases and 13 bases, with 15 bases remaining between them. The length of the CDR3 is 12 residues. The CDR3 coding sequence is TGTGCCAGTAGTCCTTCTGGTCATGGACAGTTCTTC. Translation: CASSPSGHGQFF.

The CDR3 sequence is CASSPSGASTDTQYF. The CDR3 DNA reads TGTGCCAGCAGCCCTAGCGGGGCTAGCACAGATACGCAGTATTTT. The chain links TRBV7-9 to TRBJ2-3; 9 bases agree with TRBD2. Germline CDR1 and CDR2: SEHNR and FQNEAQ (reference sequence). The CDR3 totals 15 residues. The V gene end was trimmed by 5 bases and the J gene end by 0 bases; junction bases not matched to a gene: 3.

This chain uses TRBV12-3 or TRBV12-4 with TRBJ2-1; the D gene could be TRBD1 or TRBD2 (6 bases each). Trimming removed 0 bases from V and 7 bases from J, with 13 bases in between. The CDR3 is 15 residues long. This chain's CDR3 is CASSLARGPQNEQFF. CDR3 in DNA: TGTGCCAGCAGTTTAGCCCGGGGGCCACAAAATGAGCAGTTCTTC.

The gene calls are TRBV9 and TRBJ2-1, with 10 bases that match TRBD2. V dropped 4 bases and J dropped 8; count of bases not matched to a gene: 9. Germline V CDR1 and CDR2: SGDLS, YYNGEE. The CDR3 is 15 residues long. The CDR3 region has the DNA TGTGCCAGCAGCAACCTAGCGGGGGCTAGTGATGAGCAGTTCTTC. Its translation is CASSNLAGASDEQFF.

The V and J genes are TRBV2 and TRBJ2-3; tentatively, D is TRBD1 (7 bases). V dropped 5 bases and J dropped 1 base, with 13 bases sitting between them. Germline V gives CDR1 SNHLY, CDR2 FYNNEI. The CDR3 extends over 15 amino acids. CDR3 bases: TGTGCCAGCAGTTCGGACAGGAGGGGCACAGATACGCAGTATTTT. Amino acids: CASSSDRRGTDTQYF.

This clonotype was detected only once. This chain connects TRBV20-1 to TRBJ1-1; TRBD1 matches 9 bases. J gave up 8 bases and V 0 bases, and 10 bases lay outside the gene matches. The CDR3 is made up of 15 amino acids. The germline V gene has CDR1 DFQATT and CDR2 SNEGSKA (reference sequence). CDR3 protein: CSARDYRTGDGEAFF. In DNA, the CDR3 is TGCAGTGCTAGAGATTACCGGACAGGGGACGGCGAAGCTTTCTTT.

The chain links TRBV29-1 to TRBJ2-5; tentative D call: TRBD1 (6 bases). CDR3 length equals 12 residues. Trimming pared 4 bases from V and 5 bases from J, leaving 11 bases between. CDR1 SQVTM and CDR2 ANQGSEA come from the germline V gene. The DNA of the CDR3 is TGCAGCGTTGTACCAACAGGGGAGACCCAGTACTTC. Protein sequence: CSVVPTGETQYF.

This chain uses TRBV7-9 with TRBJ2-7; no clear D gene. Looked up from germline, CDR1 is SEHNR and CDR2 is FQNEAQ (reference sequence). There are 16 residues in the CDR3. Trimming left V 0 bases short and J 2 bases short, with 14 bases between. The CDR3 nucleotides are TGTGCCAGCAGCTTAGCACCTGTCGGGCTCGCCTACGAGCAGTACGTC. Translating it yields CASSLAPVGLAYEQYV.

This chain connects TRBV5-1 to TRBJ1-4; TRBD1 is a possible D gene (5 bases). Looked up from germline, CDR1 is SGHRS and CDR2 is YFSETQ. The CDR3 contains 14 residues. V lost 4 bases to trimming and J lost 7 bases, with 14 bases between them. Here the CDR3 reads CASSPGQGGEKLFF. The CDR3 DNA sequence: TGCGCCAGCAGCCCGGGTCAGGGAGGTGAAAAACTGTTTTTT.

This clonotype was observed once. The chain links TRBV20-1 to TRBJ2-3, with D possibly TRBD2 on 6 matching bases. Trimming shortened V by 6 bases and J by 0 bases, and 13 bases separated the two germline ends. From germline, CDR1 is DFQATT and CDR2 SNEGSKA (reference sequence). The CDR3 runs 14 residues. In DNA form, the CDR3 reads TGCAGTGCAGATCCGGGACTGAGCACAGATACGCAGTATTTT. This translates into CSADPGLSTDTQYF.

The rearrangement uses TRBV29-1 and TRBJ2-1; TRBD1 matches at 8 bases. Germline CDR1 reads SQVTM; CDR2 reads ANQGSEA. The CDR3 runs 18 residues. V shed 3 bases and J 7 bases; nucleotides not matched to a gene: 20. In DNA, the CDR3 is TGCAGCGTTGAGTGGACAGGGCTGCGTACTATTGGGGAAAATGAGCAGTTCTTC. Protein sequence: CSVEWTGLRTIGENEQFF.

This clonotype appeared a single time. The genes are TRBV12-3 or TRBV12-4 and TRBJ2-3, with 9 bases that match TRBD2. V shed 7 bases and J 1 base; nucleotides not matched to a gene: 3. CDR3 length equals 14 residues. CDR3 coding DNA: TGTGCCAGCACCTTAGCGGGGGGCACAGATACGCAGTATTTT. This translates into CASTLAGGTDTQYF.